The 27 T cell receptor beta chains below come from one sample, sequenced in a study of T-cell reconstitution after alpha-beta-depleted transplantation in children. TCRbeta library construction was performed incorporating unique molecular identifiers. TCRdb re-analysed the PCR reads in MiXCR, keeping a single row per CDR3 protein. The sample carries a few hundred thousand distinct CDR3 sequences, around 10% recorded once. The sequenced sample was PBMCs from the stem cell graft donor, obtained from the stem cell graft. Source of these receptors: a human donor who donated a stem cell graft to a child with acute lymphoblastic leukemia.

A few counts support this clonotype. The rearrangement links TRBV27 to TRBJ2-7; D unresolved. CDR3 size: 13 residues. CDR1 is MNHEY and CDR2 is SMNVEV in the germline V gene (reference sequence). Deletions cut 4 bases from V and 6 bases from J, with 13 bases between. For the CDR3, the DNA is TGTGCCAGCAGTTACCAGCGCATGGGCGAGCAGTACTTC. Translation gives CASSYQRMGEQYF.

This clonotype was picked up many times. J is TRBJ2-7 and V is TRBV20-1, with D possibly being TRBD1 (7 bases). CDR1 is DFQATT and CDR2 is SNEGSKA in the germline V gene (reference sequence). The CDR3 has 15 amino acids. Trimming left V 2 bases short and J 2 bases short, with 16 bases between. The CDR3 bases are TGCAGTGCTAGACGCCAGGGGGAGGAACCCTACGAGCAGTACTTC. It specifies CSARRQGEEPYEQYF.

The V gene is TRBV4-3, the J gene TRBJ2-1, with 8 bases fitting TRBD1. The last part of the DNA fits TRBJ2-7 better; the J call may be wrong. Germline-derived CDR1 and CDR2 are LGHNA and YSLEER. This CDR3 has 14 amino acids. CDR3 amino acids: CASSQGDRYNEQYF. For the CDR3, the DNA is TGCGCCAGCAGCCAAGGGGACAGGTACAATGAGCAGTACTTC.

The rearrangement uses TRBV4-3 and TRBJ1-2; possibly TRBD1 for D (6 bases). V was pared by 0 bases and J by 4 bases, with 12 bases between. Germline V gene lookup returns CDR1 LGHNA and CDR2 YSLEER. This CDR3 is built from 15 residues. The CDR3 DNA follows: TGCGCCAGCAGCCAAGATAACACAGGGCGCTATGGCTACACCTTC. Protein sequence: CASSQDNTGRYGYTF.

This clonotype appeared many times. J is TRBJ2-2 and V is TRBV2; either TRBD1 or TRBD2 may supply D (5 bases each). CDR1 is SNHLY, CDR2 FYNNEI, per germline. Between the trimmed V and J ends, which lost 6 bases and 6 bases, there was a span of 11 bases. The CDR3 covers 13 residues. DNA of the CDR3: TGTGCCAGCAGAGGGGACGCTCCCGGGGAGCTGTTTTTT. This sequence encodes CASRGDAPGELFF.

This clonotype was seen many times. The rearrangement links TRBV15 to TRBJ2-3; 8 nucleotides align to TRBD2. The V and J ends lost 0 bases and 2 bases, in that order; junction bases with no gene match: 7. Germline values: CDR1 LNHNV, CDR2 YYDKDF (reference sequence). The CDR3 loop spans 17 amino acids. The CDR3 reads CATSRERAGGPTDTQYF. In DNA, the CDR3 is TGTGCCACCAGCAGAGAGCGGGCGGGAGGACCCACAGATACGCAGTATTTT.

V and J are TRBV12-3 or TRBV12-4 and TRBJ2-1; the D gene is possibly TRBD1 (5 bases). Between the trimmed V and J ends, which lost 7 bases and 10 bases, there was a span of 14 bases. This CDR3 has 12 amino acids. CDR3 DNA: TGTGCCAGCAATTCCCCCTGGACAGAGCAGTTCTTC. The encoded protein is CASNSPWTEQFF.

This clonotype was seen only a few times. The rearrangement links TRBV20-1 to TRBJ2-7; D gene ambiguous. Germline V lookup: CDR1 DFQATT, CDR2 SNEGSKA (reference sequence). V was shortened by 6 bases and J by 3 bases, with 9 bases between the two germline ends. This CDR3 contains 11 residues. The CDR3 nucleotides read TGCAGTGCGTCACACAACTACGAGCAGTACTTC. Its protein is CSASHNYEQYF.

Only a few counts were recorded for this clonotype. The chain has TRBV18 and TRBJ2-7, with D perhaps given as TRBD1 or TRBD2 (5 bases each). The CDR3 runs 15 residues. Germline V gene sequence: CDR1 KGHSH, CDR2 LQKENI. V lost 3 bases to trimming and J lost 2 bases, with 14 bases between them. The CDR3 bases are TGTGCCAGCTCACCCGCCAGGGACGCCACCTACGAGCAGTACTTC. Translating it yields CASSPARDATYEQYF. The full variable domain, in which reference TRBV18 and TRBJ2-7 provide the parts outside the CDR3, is NAGVMQNPRHLVRRRGQEARLRCSPMKGHSHVYWYRQLPEEGLKFMVYLQKENIIDESGMPKERFSAEFPKEGPSILRIQQVVRGDSAAYFCASSPARDATYEQYFGPGTRLTVT.

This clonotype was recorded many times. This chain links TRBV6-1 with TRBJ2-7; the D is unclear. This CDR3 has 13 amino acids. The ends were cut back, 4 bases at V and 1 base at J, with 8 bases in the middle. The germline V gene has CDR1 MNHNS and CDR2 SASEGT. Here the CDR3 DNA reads TGTGCCAGCAGTGGGGTCCCATCCTACGAGCAGTACTTC. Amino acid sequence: CASSGVPSYEQYF.

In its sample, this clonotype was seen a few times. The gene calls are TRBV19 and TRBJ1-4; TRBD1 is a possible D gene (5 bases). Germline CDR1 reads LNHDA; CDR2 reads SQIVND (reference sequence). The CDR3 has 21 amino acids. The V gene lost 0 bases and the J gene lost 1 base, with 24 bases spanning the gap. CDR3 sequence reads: CASSIDDWRTSNRRTNEKLFF. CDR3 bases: TGTGCCAGTAGTATAGATGATTGGAGGACAAGCAATCGACGAACTAATGAAAAACTGTTTTTT.

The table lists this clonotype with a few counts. The CDR3 region has the DNA TGTGCCAGCAAGGCTGGGGGCGAAGAGACCCAGTACTTC. It encodes CASKAGGEETQYF. V usage is TRBV25-1 and J usage is TRBJ2-5; maybe TRBD1 (6 bases). This CDR3 is built from 13 residues. The germline CDR1 and CDR2 sequences are MGHDK and SYGVNS. V lost 7 bases to trimming and J lost 3 bases, with 12 bases between them.

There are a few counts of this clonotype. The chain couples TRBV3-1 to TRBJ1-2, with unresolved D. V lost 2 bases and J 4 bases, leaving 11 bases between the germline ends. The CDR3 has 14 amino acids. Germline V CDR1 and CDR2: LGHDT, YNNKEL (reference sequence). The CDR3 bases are TGTGCCAGCAGCCAATGGGAGGGAGGCTATGGCTACACCTTC. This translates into CASSQWEGGYGYTF.

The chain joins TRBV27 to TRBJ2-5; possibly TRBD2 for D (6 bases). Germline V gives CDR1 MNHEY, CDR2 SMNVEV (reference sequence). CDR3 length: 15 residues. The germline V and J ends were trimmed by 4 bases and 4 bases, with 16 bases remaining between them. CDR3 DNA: TGTGCCAGCAGTTCCTTCGGGGGATGGGGAGAGACCCAGTACTTC. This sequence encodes CASSSFGGWGETQYF.

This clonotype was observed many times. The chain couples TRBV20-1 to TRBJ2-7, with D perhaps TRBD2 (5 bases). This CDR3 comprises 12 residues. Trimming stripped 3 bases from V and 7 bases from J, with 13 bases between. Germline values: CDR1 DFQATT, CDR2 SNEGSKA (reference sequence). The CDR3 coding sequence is TGCAGTGCTAGTAAGGCTAGCTGGGAGCAGTACTTC. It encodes CSASKASWEQYF.

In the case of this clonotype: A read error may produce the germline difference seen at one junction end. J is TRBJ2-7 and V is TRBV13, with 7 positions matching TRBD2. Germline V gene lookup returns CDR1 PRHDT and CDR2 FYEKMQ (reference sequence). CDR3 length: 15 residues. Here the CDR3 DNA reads TGTGCCAGCCGCTTACGTGCGGGAGCAGGATATGAGCAGTACTTC. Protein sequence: CASRLRAGAGYEQYF.

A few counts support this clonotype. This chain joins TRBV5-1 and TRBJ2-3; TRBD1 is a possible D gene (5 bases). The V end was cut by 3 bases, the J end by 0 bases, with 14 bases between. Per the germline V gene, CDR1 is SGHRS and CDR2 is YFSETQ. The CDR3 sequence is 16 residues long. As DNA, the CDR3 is TGCGCCAGCAGCTATACCTCCAGGGCTAGCACAGATACGCAGTATTTT. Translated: CASSYTSRASTDTQYF.

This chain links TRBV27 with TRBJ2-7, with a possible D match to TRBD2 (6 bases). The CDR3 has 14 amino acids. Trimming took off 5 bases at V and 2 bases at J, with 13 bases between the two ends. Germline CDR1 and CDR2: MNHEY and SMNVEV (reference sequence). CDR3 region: CASSVAGPPYEQYF. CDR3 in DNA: TGTGCCAGCAGTGTGGCGGGGCCCCCCTACGAGCAGTACTTC.

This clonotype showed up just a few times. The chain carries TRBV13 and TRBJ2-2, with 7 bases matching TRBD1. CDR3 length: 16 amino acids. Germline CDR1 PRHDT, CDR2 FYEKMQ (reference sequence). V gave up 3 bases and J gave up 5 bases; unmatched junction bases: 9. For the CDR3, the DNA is TGTGCCAGCAGCTTGTCCCTTACAGGGGAGACCGGGGAGCTGTTTTTT. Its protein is CASSLSLTGETGELFF.

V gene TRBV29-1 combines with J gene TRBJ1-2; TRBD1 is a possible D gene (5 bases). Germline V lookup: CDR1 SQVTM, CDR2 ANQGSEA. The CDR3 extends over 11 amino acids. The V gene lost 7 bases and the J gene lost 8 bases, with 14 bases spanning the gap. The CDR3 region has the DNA TGCAGCGCCCGTGGGGGGGACGGCTACACCTTC. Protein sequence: CSARGGDGYTF.

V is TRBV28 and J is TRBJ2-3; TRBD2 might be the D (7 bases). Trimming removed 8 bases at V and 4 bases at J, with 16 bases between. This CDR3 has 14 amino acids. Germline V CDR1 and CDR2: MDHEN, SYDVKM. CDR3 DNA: TGTGCCAGCGCCTGGGGGGGGGCCGCAGATACGCAGTATTTT. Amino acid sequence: CASAWGGAADTQYF.

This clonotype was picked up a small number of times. The CDR3 nucleotides are TGTGCCAGTATCGCCCAGGGGGTAGGGGGCTACACCTTC. Residues: CASIAQGVGGYTF. The rearrangement uses TRBV19 and TRBJ1-2; TRBD1 matches at 7 bases. This CDR3 contains 13 residues. Germline lookup yields CDR1 LNHDA and CDR2 SQIVND (reference sequence). V gave up 7 bases and J gave up 8 bases; unmatched junction bases: 10.

The CDR3 DNA follows: TGTGCCAGCAGCCAAGATATGTCGTCACCCAGCACAGATACGCAGTATTTT. Translating it yields CASSQDMSSPSTDTQYF. The chain couples TRBV4-2 to TRBJ2-3; unclear D gene. Germline V gene lookup returns CDR1 LGHNA and CDR2 YNFKEQ. V shed 0 bases and J shed 0 bases, with 13 bases lying between them. This CDR3 region has 17 residues.

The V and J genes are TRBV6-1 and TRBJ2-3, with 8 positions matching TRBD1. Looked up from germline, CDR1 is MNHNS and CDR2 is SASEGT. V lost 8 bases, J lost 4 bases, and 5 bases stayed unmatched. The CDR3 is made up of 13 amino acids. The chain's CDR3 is CASGGQGPDTQYF. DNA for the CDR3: TGTGCCAGCGGCGGACAGGGACCAGATACGCAGTATTTT.

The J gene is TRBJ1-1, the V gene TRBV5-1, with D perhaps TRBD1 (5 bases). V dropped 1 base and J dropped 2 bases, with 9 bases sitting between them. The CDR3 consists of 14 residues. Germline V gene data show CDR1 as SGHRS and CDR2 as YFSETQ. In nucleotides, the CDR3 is TGCGCCAGCAGCTTGAACAGGCTAAACACTGAAGCTTTCTTT. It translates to CASSLNRLNTEAFF.

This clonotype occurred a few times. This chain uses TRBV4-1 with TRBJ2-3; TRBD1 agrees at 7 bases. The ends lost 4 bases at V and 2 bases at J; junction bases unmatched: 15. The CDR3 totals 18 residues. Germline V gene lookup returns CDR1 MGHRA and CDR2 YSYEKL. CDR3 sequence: CASSLRDRKSGPTDTQYF. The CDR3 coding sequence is TGCGCCAGCAGCCTCCGGGACAGAAAATCAGGACCCACAGATACGCAGTATTTT.

The DNA of the CDR3 is TGCAGTGCTAGGTCGCCGGGGGCATCGTATGAGCAGTTCTTC. Amino acid sequence: CSARSPGASYEQFF. The gene calls are TRBV20-1 and TRBJ2-1, with D perhaps being TRBD1 or TRBD2 (6 bases each). The V gene lost 3 bases and the J gene lost 8 bases, with 17 bases spanning the gap. Germline V gene data show CDR1 as DFQATT and CDR2 as SNEGSKA (reference sequence). The CDR3 runs 14 residues.